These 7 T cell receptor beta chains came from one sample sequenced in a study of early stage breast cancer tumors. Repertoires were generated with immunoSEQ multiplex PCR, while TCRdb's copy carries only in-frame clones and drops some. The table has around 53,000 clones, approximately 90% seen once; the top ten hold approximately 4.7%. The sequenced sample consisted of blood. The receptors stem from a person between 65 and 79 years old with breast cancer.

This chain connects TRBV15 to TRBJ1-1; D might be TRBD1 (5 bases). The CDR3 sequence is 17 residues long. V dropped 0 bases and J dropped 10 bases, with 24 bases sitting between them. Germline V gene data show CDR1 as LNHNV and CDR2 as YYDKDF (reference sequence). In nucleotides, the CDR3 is TGTGCCACCAGCAGAGATCTTGGGCCTGGAGGGGTCGTGTTAGCTTTCTTT. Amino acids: CATSRDLGPGGVVLAFF.

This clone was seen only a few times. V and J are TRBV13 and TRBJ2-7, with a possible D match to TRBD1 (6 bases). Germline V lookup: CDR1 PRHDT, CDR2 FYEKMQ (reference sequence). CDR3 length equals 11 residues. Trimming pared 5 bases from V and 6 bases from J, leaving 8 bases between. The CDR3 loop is CASSRGGEQYF. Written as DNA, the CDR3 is TGTGCCAGCAGCCGAGGGGGCGAGCAGTACTTC.

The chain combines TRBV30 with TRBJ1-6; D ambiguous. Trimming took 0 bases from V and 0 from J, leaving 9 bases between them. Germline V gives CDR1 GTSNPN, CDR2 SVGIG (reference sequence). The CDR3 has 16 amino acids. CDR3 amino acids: CAWSVHSSSYNSPLHF. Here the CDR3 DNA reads TGTGCCTGGAGTGTACACAGTAGCTCCTATAATTCACCCCTCCACTTT.

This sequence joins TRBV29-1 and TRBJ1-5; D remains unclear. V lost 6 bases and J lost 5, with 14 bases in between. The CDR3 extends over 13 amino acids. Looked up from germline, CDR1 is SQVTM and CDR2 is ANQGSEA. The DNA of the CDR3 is TGCAGCGTCGGACTGCAGAGAGATCAGCCCCAGCATTTT. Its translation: CSVGLQRDQPQHF.

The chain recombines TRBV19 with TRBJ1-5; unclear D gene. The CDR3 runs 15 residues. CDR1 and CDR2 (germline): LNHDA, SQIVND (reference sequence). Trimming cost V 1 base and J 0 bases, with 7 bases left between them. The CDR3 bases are TGTGCCAGTAGTATAGCCAGATATAGCAATCAGCCCCAGCATTTT. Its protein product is CASSIARYSNQPQHF. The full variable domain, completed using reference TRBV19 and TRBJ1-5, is DGGITQSPKYLFRKEGQNVTLSCEQNLNHDAMYWYRQDPGQGLRLIYYSQIVNDFQKGDIAEGYSVSREKKESFPLTVTSAQKNPTAFYLCASSIARYSNQPQHFGDGTRLSIL.

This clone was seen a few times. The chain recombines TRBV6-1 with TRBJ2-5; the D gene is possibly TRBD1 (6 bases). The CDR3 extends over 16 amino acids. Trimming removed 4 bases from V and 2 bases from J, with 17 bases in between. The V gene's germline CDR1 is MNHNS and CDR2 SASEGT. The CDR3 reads CASSAAPGQPQETQYF. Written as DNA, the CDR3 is TGTGCCAGCAGTGCAGCACCAGGACAGCCGCAAGAGACCCAGTACTTC.

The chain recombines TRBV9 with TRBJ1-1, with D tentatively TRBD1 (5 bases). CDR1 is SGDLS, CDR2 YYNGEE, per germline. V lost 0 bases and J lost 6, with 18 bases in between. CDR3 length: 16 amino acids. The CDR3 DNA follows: TGTGCCAGCAGCGTAGGGGAAAGGGGATCGGACCCTGAAGCTTTCTTT. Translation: CASSVGERGSDPEAFF.